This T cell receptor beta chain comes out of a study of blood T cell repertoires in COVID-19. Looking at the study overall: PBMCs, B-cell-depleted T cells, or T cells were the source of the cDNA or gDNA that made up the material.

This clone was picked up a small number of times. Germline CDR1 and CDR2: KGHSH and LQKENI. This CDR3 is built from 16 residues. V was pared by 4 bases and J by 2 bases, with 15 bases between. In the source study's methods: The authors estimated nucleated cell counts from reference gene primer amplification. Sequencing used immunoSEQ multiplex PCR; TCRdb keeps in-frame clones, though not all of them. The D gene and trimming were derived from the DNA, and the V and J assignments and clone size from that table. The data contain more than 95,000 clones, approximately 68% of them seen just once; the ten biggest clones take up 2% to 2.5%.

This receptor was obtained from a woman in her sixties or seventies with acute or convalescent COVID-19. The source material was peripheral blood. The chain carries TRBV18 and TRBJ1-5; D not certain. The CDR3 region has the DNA TGTGCCAGCTCACAAAGAGGAGGTATCGGCAATCAGCCCCAGCATTTT. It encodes CASSQRGGIGNQPQHF.